These T cell receptor beta chains were read from a single sample in a study of blood T cell repertoires in COVID-19. Repertoires were generated with immunoSEQ multiplex PCR, while TCRdb's copy carries only in-frame clones and drops some. The top ten hold roughly a sixth of the sample, which has about 27,000 clones, around nine tenths seen once. The sequenced sample consisted of peripheral blood. Receptors were obtained from a human donor with active COVID-19. The donor label of this sample is uncertain. The conserved cysteine and the conserved F or W are not part of the CDR3 here. Not all rows give a size; the values are once, few, many and, for expanded clones, a class.

clone size	V gene	J gene	CDR3 protein
.	TRBV27	TRBJ1-5	ASSLGGMSNQPQH
.	TRBV28	TRBJ2-3	ASRGLGLLTDTQY
.	TRBV6-2/TRBV6-3	TRBJ1-2	ASSWADGSGSIGYT
.	TRBV6-5	TRBJ2-3	ASRLQGLADTQY
once	TRBV2	TRBJ1-4	ASMETGEKLF
.	TRBV9	TRBJ2-3	ASSVQTSGNTDTQY
.	TRBV7-9	TRBJ1-6	ASSPGGTGNSPLH
.	TRBV28	TRBJ2-1	ASSQPGVVVDEQF
few	TRBV28	TRBJ1-2	ASRPLQGAPGYT
.	TRBV28	TRBJ2-3	ASSSGTSGTGNTQY
.	TRBV9	TRBJ1-2	ASSVGSDSLGYT
.	TRBV5-8	TRBJ1-5	ASSRQGSNQPQH
.	TRBV28	TRBJ1-5	ASRTQGINQPQH
.	TRBV6-2/TRBV6-3	TRBJ2-7	ASSYSRTSSYEQY
.	TRBV7-6	TRBJ1-1	ASSQLGQGAF
.	TRBV9	TRBJ2-3	ASSVAPGGSGTDTQY
.	TRBV28	TRBJ1-5	AGNRGNGNQPQH
once	TRBV15	TRBJ2-5	ATSRAGRGQTQY
.	TRBV7-2	TRBJ2-7	ASSLGLAVRQY
few	TRBV27	TRBJ1-1	ASSLYRNTEAF
.	TRBV21-1	TRBJ2-7	ASSKACSGAIRVPSRLYEQY
.	TRBV9	TRBJ2-5	ASSMGLAGVQETQY
.	TRBV7-3	TRBJ1-5	ASSLGQGANQPQH
.	TRBV7-6	TRBJ2-2	ASSSVSGSTGELF
.	TRBV7-2	TRBJ2-1	ASSLGGRGTFNEQF
.	TRBV6-1	TRBJ2-1	ASSGPAEGLRTVYNEQF
.	TRBV7-3	TRBJ2-3	ASSLDSDTQY
.	TRBV5-4	TRBJ2-7	ASSLAGGGGAYEQY
once	TRBV5-5	TRBJ2-1	ASSFRATSGRPEQF